The 3 T cell receptor beta chains below come from one sample, sequenced in a study of OX40 agonist ivuxolimab in advanced cancers. Profiled with immunoSEQ multiplex PCR; TCRdb holds only in-frame clones, not every one. The profile covers 60,000 to 85,000 clones, with roughly 80% appearing a single time and about 1.6% taken by the ten largest. The material was CD4+ or CD8+ T cells sorted from blood, obtained in a trial of the OX40 agonist ivuxolimab. The source of these receptors is an adult with an advanced solid tumor such as melanoma, head and neck, liver or kidney cancer.

The V and J genes are TRBV30 and TRBJ1-6; 8 nucleotides match TRBD1. V lost 2 bases, J lost 4 bases, and 7 bases stayed unmatched. The CDR3 consists of 16 residues. The germline CDR1 and CDR2 sequences are GTSNPN and SVGIG (reference sequence). The CDR3 nucleotides are TGTGCCTGGAGTCTCCAGGGGGCTTCTTATAATTCACCCCTCCACTTT. Its translation: CAWSLQGASYNSPLHF.

This clone was recorded once. The chain links TRBV10-3 to TRBJ1-2; D gene uncertain. Germline CDR1 ENHRY, CDR2 SYGVKD. The V gene lost 3 bases and the J gene lost 8 bases, with 7 bases spanning the gap. This CDR3 has 11 amino acids. CDR3 sequence: CAISDVEGYTF. The CDR3 coding sequence is TGTGCCATCAGTGACGTTGAGGGCTACACCTTC.

This chain uses TRBV5-1 with TRBJ2-7, with D hard to call. There are 14 residues in the CDR3. Trimming cost V 2 bases and J 5 bases, with 14 bases left between them. Germline CDR1 and CDR2: SGHRS and YFSETQ. The CDR3 sequence is CASSLGIGQNEQYF. DNA of the CDR3: TGCGCCAGCAGCTTAGGGATCGGTCAGAACGAGCAGTACTTC.